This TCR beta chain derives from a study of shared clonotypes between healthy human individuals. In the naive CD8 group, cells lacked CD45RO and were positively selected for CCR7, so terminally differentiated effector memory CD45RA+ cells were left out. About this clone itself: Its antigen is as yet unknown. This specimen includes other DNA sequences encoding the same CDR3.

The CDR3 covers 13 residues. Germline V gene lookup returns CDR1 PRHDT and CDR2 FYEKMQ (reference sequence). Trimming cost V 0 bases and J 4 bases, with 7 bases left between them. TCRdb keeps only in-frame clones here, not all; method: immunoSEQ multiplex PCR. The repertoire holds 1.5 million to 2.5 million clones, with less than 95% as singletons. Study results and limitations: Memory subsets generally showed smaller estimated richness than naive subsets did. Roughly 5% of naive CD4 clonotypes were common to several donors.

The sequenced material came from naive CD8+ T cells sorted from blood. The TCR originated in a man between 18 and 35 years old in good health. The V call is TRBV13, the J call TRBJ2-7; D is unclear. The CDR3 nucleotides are TGTGCCAGCAGCTTAGGCTCAGATTACGAGCAGTACTTC. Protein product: CASSLGSDYEQYF.